These 8 T cell receptor beta chains were all obtained from the same sample, sequenced in a study of control samples from healthy donors and cancer patients. Generated by immunoSEQ multiplex PCR, the TCRdb table keeps only in-frame clones and is missing some. The data show roughly 100,000 clones, almost 90% seen once. Sequencing used blood. All receptors derive from a man aged 25-45 years in good health.

The chain is built from TRBV7-9 and TRBJ1-5, with D uncertain. This CDR3 region has 12 residues. Germline CDR1 reads SEHNR; CDR2 reads FQNEAQ (reference sequence). Trimming cost V 1 base and J 9 bases, with 7 bases left between them. CDR3 loop: CASSLGIGPQHF. The CDR3 DNA follows: TGTGCCAGCAGCTTAGGCATTGGGCCCCAGCATTTT.

The chain carries TRBV9 and TRBJ2-2; D remains unclear. The ends were cut back, 6 bases at V and 3 bases at J, with 6 bases in the middle. This CDR3 region has 12 residues. Germline V gene lookup returns CDR1 SGDLS and CDR2 YYNGEE. The CDR3 nucleotides read TGTGCCAGCACCCGTGACACCGGGGAGCTGTTTTTT. Translated: CASTRDTGELFF.

V and J are TRBV2 and TRBJ2-5; D unclear. CDR3 length: 15 amino acids. V lost 7 bases, J lost 4 bases, and 19 bases lay in between. Germline lookup yields CDR1 SNHLY and CDR2 FYNNEI. CDR3: CASIPSRAFPETQYF. For the CDR3, the DNA is TGTGCCAGCATCCCCTCCCGAGCGTTTCCAGAGACCCAGTACTTC.

The gene calls are TRBV2 and TRBJ2-1; D may be TRBD1 (6 bases). The CDR3 length is 12 residues. Germline V gene lookup returns CDR1 SNHLY and CDR2 FYNNEI. V dropped 8 bases and J dropped 4 bases, with 9 bases sitting between them. The CDR3 sequence: CASRQDYNEQFF. As DNA, the CDR3 is TGTGCCAGCCGACAGGATTACAATGAGCAGTTCTTC.

In the case of this clone: One junction end disagrees with the germline gene, perhaps due to a read error. The gene calls are TRBV28 and TRBJ2-7; 10 nucleotides align to TRBD2. Per the germline V gene, CDR1 is MDHEN and CDR2 is SYDVKM. The CDR3 consists of 12 residues. The chain's CDR3 is CQSGRGTYEQYF. The DNA for the CDR3 is TGCCAGAGCGGGAGGGGTACCTACGAGCAGTACTTC.

The CDR3 bases are TGTGCCACCAGCAGAGTTCACAATGAGCAGTTCTTC. Translation: CATSRVHNEQFF. The V and J genes are TRBV15 and TRBJ2-1; unclear D gene. Trimming removed 1 base at V and 5 bases at J, with 3 bases between. CDR1 and CDR2 (germline): LNHNV, YYDKDF (reference sequence). This CDR3 is 12 amino acids long.

The chain recombines TRBV2 with TRBJ2-1; 11 nucleotides agree with TRBD2. This CDR3 is built from 13 residues. V shed 6 bases and J 14 bases; nucleotides not matched to a gene: 9. Germline V CDR1 and CDR2: SNHLY, FYNNEI. The CDR3: CASRITSGRNEFF. The CDR3 DNA reads as TGTGCCAGCAGGATTACTAGCGGGAGAAACGAGTTCTTC.

The chain carries TRBV28 and TRBJ1-4; D possibly corresponds to TRBD1 (5 bases). The germline V gene has CDR1 MDHEN and CDR2 SYDVKM. V shed 10 bases and J shed 4 bases, with 16 bases lying between them. There are 14 residues in the CDR3. In DNA form, the CDR3 reads TGTGCCACCGGCCCCGGGACCAATAATGAAAAACTGTTTTTT. Translation: CATGPGTNNEKLFF.